A selection of T cell receptor beta chains follows, all from one sample in a study of CD8+ T cells in alopecia areata. The data were produced by immunoSEQ multiplex PCR, yet TCRdb's version contains in-frame clones alone and is incomplete. This table has some 180,000 clones, around 49% appearing once. Here the sequenced sample was CD8+ T cells sorted from blood, taken at roughly week 53, from a patient treated with tofacitinib. The receptors derive from a human donor with alopecia areata. CDR3s include the opening cysteine and the closing phenylalanine or tryptophan. The D gene is left open where the match is weak. Clone size is shown for a subset of rows, as once, few, many or a class of expanded clone.

J,D,size,V,DNA,CDR3
TRBJ2-2,.,.,TRBV5-1,TGCGCCAGCAGCTTGATCGGGGGAAACACCGGGGAGCTGTTTTTT,CASSLIGGNTGELFF
TRBJ2-7,TRBD1,once,TRBV2,TGTGCCAGCAGTGAAGCAAGGACAGGGTTAAGCTACGAGCAGTACTTC,CASSEARTGLSYEQYF
TRBJ1-1,.,.,TRBV25-1,TGTGCCAGCAGTGACGATTCCTGGGCTTTCTTT,CASSDDSWAFF
TRBJ2-1,.,.,TRBV7-8,TGTGCCAGCAGCTTAGGGGGCGGGTTAGATGAGCAGTTCTTC,CASSLGGGLDEQFF
TRBJ1-2,.,.,TRBV10-3,TGTGCCATCAGTGAGGAGGGATCTCGCAATGGCTACACCTTC,CAISEEGSRNGYTF
TRBJ2-7,TRBD1,.,TRBV9,TGTGCCAGCAGCTTCGGGACAGGGGCGGTCGAGCAGTACTTC,CASSFGTGAVEQYF
TRBJ2-7,.,.,TRBV30,TGTGCCTGGAGTGTAGGCCCCTACGAGCAGTACTTC,CAWSVGPYEQYF
TRBJ1-5,.,few,TRBV4-1,TGCGCCAGCAGCCCACGACCAGGGGCGAACCGTCAGCCCCAGCATTTT,CASSPRPGANRQPQHF
TRBJ2-7,TRBD2,.,TRBV30,TGTGCCTGGAGTGTACCCAGGGAGGGGTCACCCTACGAGCAGTACTTC,CAWSVPREGSPYEQYF
TRBJ2-7,TRBD1,.,TRBV13,TGTGCCAGCAGCCCCTCCGGGACAGGGTACTACGAGCAGTACTTC,CASSPSGTGYYEQYF
TRBJ1-2,.,.,TRBV27,TGTGCCAGCAGTTACTCCGGGACCCCCGGCTACACCTTC,CASSYSGTPGYTF
TRBJ2-5,.,.,TRBV7-8,TGTGCCAGCAGCTTAATCCTGGGGGGCTTAGTGGAGACCCAGTACTTC,CASSLILGGLVETQYF
TRBJ1-5,.,.,TRBV2,TGTGCCAGCGGGGCAGAGTATAGCAATCAGCCCCAGCATTTT,CASGAEYSNQPQHF
TRBJ2-2,.,.,TRBV25-1,TGTGCCAGCAGTGGAACTGGCAACACCGGGGAGCTGTTTTTT,CASSGTGNTGELFF
TRBJ2-5,.,once,TRBV5-6,TGTGCCAGCAGCTTGGTGCCAGGGCCCCAAGAGACCCAGTACTTC,CASSLVPGPQETQYF
TRBJ1-6,.,.,TRBV5-1,TGCGCCAGCAGCTTGAACAGGGATTCACCCCTCCACTTT,CASSLNRDSPLHF
TRBJ2-3,.,few,TRBV14,TGTGCCAGCAGCCAAGGCTTGTCGGGCTGGAGCACAGATACGCAGTATTTT,CASSQGLSGWSTDTQYF
TRBJ2-5,.,.,TRBV13,TGTGCCAGCAGCTTAGGGACTAGTGAAGAGACCCAGTACTTC,CASSLGTSEETQYF
TRBJ2-1,.,.,TRBV9,TGTGCCAGCAGCGACCCGACAGGAAGAAATTACAATGAGCAGTTCTTC,CASSDPTGRNYNEQFF
TRBJ2-7,.,.,TRBV7-2,TGTGCCAGCAGCTTGTCAGCAGAACTTTGGGAGCAGTACTTC,CASSLSAELWEQYF
TRBJ1-5,TRBD1,.,TRBV15,TGTGCCACCAGCACAGACAGGGGACGCAATCAGCCCCAGCATTTT,CATSTDRGRNQPQHF
TRBJ2-2,TRBD2,.,TRBV28,TGTGCCAGCAGTTTCTACGGGGGGGCCTCCGGGGAGCTGTTTTTT,CASSFYGGASGELFF
TRBJ2-6,.,.,TRBV9,TGTGCCAGCAGCGCCTACAAGAAGACCAACGTCCTGACTTTC,CASSAYKKTNVLTF
TRBJ1-5,TRBD1,.,TRBV4-2,TGTGCCAGCAGCCAAGAAGGGACAGGAATGGGACAGCCCCAGCATTTT,CASSQEGTGMGQPQHF
TRBJ1-4,.,.,TRBV5-1,TGCGCCAGCAGCTTGCCGGACGATGAAAAACTGTTTTTT,CASSLPDDEKLFF
TRBJ1-4,.,.,TRBV19,TGTGCCAGTAGTCCGGCAGGGGAGGTTGAAAAACTGTTTTTT,CASSPAGEVEKLFF
TRBJ2-5,.,.,TRBV11-2,TGTGCCAGCAGCTACCTTCCGAGGGAGGAGACCCAGTACTTC,CASSYLPREETQYF
TRBJ1-1,TRBD1,.,TRBV7-9,TGTGCCAGCAGTGGAACCACCGGGACAGTAGGGACTGAAGCTTTCTTT,CASSGTTGTVGTEAFF
TRBJ2-7,.,few,TRBV5-4,TGTGCCAGCAGCTCTCGGGACGTACACTACGAGCAGTACTTC,CASSSRDVHYEQYF
TRBJ2-7,TRBD1,.,TRBV19,TGTGCCAGTAGTATCGTCCAGGGGGCAACCCACGAGCAGTACTTC,CASSIVQGATHEQYF
TRBJ1-6,.,.,TRBV11-2,TGCGCCAGCAGCCACCGGCGCACAGCAGGAAATTCACCCCTCCACTTT,CASSHRRTAGNSPLHF
TRBJ2-3,TRBD2,.,TRBV2,TGTGCCAGCAGTGGACTAGCGGGGGGCACAGATACGCAGTATTTT,CASSGLAGGTDTQYF
TRBJ1-6,TRBD1,.,TRBV27,TGTGCCACCCTATTCCGGGACAGGGGTCCGAATTCACCCCTCCACTTT,CATLFRDRGPNSPLHF
TRBJ2-1,.,.,TRBV13,TGTGCCAGCAGCTCGCCCGGGGGACACCGTTCCTACAATGAGCAGTTCTTC,CASSSPGGHRSYNEQFF
TRBJ1-2,TRBD1,.,TRBV29-1,TGCAGCGTTGAAGCCCCCGAGGACAGGAGCTATGGCTACACCTTC,CSVEAPEDRSYGYTF
TRBJ2-5,TRBD2,once,TRBV2,TGTGCCAGCAGTGGCCCTAGCGGGGGGAGGGAGACCCAGTACTTC,CASSGPSGGRETQYF